These 23 T cell receptor beta chains originate from one sample sequenced in a study of blood T cell repertoires in COVID-19. Some clones are missing from TCRdb's copy, which holds only in-frame ones; the method was immunoSEQ multiplex PCR. The repertoire holds about 160,000 clones, approximately 93% seen once, with about 2% in the top ten. The sample consisted of peripheral blood. The receptors here all came from a woman aged 55-75 years with COVID-19, enrolled during active disease.

This chain uses TRBV7-2 with TRBJ2-5, with TRBD2 identical over 8 bases. Germline V lookup: CDR1 SGHTA, CDR2 FQGNSA. Unmatched junction bases numbered 3, after V lost 1 base and J lost 2 bases. CDR3 size: 15 residues. CDR3: CASSLGSGVQETQYF. In nucleotides, the CDR3 is TGTGCCAGCAGCTTAGGTAGCGGGGTACAAGAGACCCAGTACTTC.

The chain couples TRBV7-2 to TRBJ1-6; D perhaps matches TRBD1 (5 bases). CDR1 is SGHTA and CDR2 is FQGNSA in the germline V gene. V gave up 1 base and J gave up 5 bases, with 9 bases separating them. The CDR3 totals 15 residues. CDR3 bases: TGTGCCAGCAGCTTAGGGGGCGATCATAATTCACCCCTCCACTTT. It specifies CASSLGGDHNSPLHF. Filled out from reference TRBV7-2 and TRBJ1-6, the complete variable domain reads GAGVSQSPSNKVTEKGKDVELRCDPISGHTALYWYRQSLGQGLEFLIYFQGNSAPDKSGLPSDRFSAERTGGSVSTLTIQRTQQEDSAVYLCASSLGGDHNSPLHFGNGTRLTVT.

V is TRBV2 and J is TRBJ1-2; a weak D match, TRBD1 (5 bases). CDR3 size: 12 residues. With 10 bases removed from V and 4 bases from J, the gap between germline ends came to 13 bases. CDR1 and CDR2 from the germline V gene are SNHLY and FYNNEI. The CDR3 bases are TGTGCCACAGGGCCCGGCGCCTATGGCTACACCTTC. Its translation is CATGPGAYGYTF.

V usage is TRBV12-5 and J usage is TRBJ2-4, with 9 bases identical to TRBD1. The CDR3 extends over 16 amino acids. Germline CDR1 is LGHNT and CDR2 is FRNRAP. The V segment lost 2 bases and the J segment 1 base; nucleotides outside the gene matches: 3. This CDR3 reads CASGLLDRGAKNIQYF. The CDR3 DNA sequence: TGTGCTAGTGGTTTGCTTGACAGGGGGGCCAAAAACATTCAGTACTTC.

The chain is built from TRBV27 and TRBJ1-2, with 8 bases identical to TRBD1. This CDR3 is built from 14 residues. Germline loops: CDR1 MNHEY, CDR2 SMNVEV (reference sequence). V was clipped by 5 bases and J by 6 bases; unmatched bases: 8. CDR3 DNA sequence: TGTGCCAGCAGTCCAAGGACAGGGTGGGATGGCTACACCTTC. This sequence encodes CASSPRTGWDGYTF.

This clone was seen only a few times. V usage is TRBV5-1 and J usage is TRBJ1-6; 9 bases fit TRBD1. CDR3 length equals 17 residues. V lost 5 bases and J lost 7; bases outside the gene matches: 13. The V gene's germline CDR1 is SGHRS and CDR2 YFSETQ. CDR3 in DNA: TGCGCCAGCAGTTCGGACAGGGGCAATAGCCTCAATTCACCCCTCCACTTT. Its translation: CASSSDRGNSLNSPLHF.

The V gene is TRBV4-1, the J gene TRBJ1-2, with D possibly being TRBD1 (5 bases). Germline values: CDR1 MGHRA, CDR2 YSYEKL. CDR3 length equals 14 residues. Trimming shortened V by 4 bases and J by 4 bases, and 13 bases separated the two germline ends. The DNA for the CDR3 is TGCGCCAGCAGCCCGACAGAAGGGTCCTATGGCTACACCTTC. Translation gives CASSPTEGSYGYTF.

The genes are TRBV18 and TRBJ2-7, with D perhaps TRBD1 (5 bases). Germline assignment: CDR1 KGHSH and CDR2 LQKENI. The CDR3 is 12 residues long. Trimming pared 6 bases from V and 3 bases from J, leaving 9 bases between. The CDR3 here is CASSQDSYEQYF. The CDR3, as DNA: TGTGCCAGCTCTCAAGACAGCTACGAGCAGTACTTC.

The chain recombines TRBV6-5 with TRBJ1-2; 7 positions match TRBD1. V gave up 1 base and J gave up 6 bases; unmatched junction bases: 2. The germline CDR1 and CDR2 sequences are MNHEY and SVGAGI. The CDR3 spans 13 residues. As DNA, the CDR3 is TGTGCCAGCAGTTACTTGGACAGGAATGGCTACACCTTC. It yields the protein CASSYLDRNGYTF.

This clone was seen a single time. The chain combines TRBV6-5 with TRBJ1-1; D gene ambiguous. Germline CDR1 reads MNHEY; CDR2 reads SVGAGI. The CDR3 contains 13 residues. The V and J ends lost 6 bases and 5 bases respectively, with 13 bases between them. The CDR3 loop reads CASRSGVWTEAFF. DNA of the CDR3: TGTGCCAGCAGGTCCGGGGTTTGGACTGAAGCTTTCTTT.

V usage is TRBV7-2 and J usage is TRBJ2-5; 8 bases match TRBD2. This CDR3 spans 15 amino acids. CDR1 SGHTA and CDR2 FQGNSA come from the germline V gene. V trimming: 4 bases; J trimming: 5 bases; junction bases outside the gene matches: 9. The CDR3 DNA follows: TGTGCCAGCAGCTCAAAGCGCGGGGGGTTGGAGACCCAGTACTTC. Protein sequence: CASSSKRGGLETQYF.

This clone showed up just once. The rearrangement joins TRBV3-1 (or the pseudogene TRBV3-2) to TRBJ1-3; 10 nucleotides line up with TRBD1. Trimming took 5 bases from V and 2 from J; bases not matched to a gene: 3. Per the germline V gene, CDR1 is LGHDT and CDR2 is YNNKEL (reference sequence). CDR3 length: 15 amino acids. DNA for the CDR3: TGTGCCAGCAGCTACGGGACAGGGGCTGGAAACACCATATATTTT. Its translation: CASSYGTGAGNTIYF.

The chain uses TRBV21-1 and TRBJ1-3. TRBV21-1 is a known pseudogene. The CDR3 has 17 amino acids. The CDR3, as DNA: TGTGCCAGCAGCAAAGCGCGTTCGGGGGGCTCTGGAAACACCATATATTTT. This sequence encodes CASSKARSGGSGNTIYF.

The rearrangement uses TRBV6-5 and TRBJ1-2; D may be TRBD1 (6 bases). The CDR3 runs to 14 residues. Trimming cost V 5 bases and J 6 bases, with 16 bases left between them. Germline CDR1 MNHEY, CDR2 SVGAGI. The CDR3 DNA is TGTGCCAGCAGTCCCTCGCGGGGGGCAAATGGCTACACCTTC. It is translated as CASSPSRGANGYTF.

V and J are TRBV3-1 (or the pseudogene TRBV3-2) and TRBJ1-4; D is unresolved. Trimming removed 0 bases from V and 15 bases from J, with 14 bases in between. This CDR3 has 13 amino acids. Germline CDR1 LGHDT, CDR2 YNNKEL (reference sequence). The CDR3 coding sequence is TGTGCCAGCAGCCAAGATTTAAAAAGCAGGTTGTTTTTT. Its protein product is CASSQDLKSRLFF.

This chain links TRBV5-6 with TRBJ2-7, with 7 bases that match TRBD1. V gave up 0 bases and J gave up 2 bases; unmatched junction bases: 5. CDR3 size: 15 residues. Germline CDR1 SGHDT, CDR2 YYEEEE. This chain's CDR3 is CASSLGAGGTYEQYF. The CDR3 nucleotides read TGTGCCAGCAGCTTGGGGGCAGGGGGAACCTACGAGCAGTACTTC.

CDR3 DNA sequence: TGTGCCAGCAGCCAAGGAGTCAAAAACACTGAAGCTTTCTTT. Residues: CASSQGVKNTEAFF. V usage is TRBV4-2 and J usage is TRBJ1-1; D unresolved. CDR1 is LGHNA and CDR2 is YNFKEQ in the germline V gene. The CDR3 is made up of 14 amino acids. V dropped 1 base and J dropped 2 bases, with 8 bases sitting between them.

The CDR3 nucleotides read TGTGCCACCAGCAGAGATCGGAGCTATGGCTACACCTTC. This codes for CATSRDRSYGYTF. The chain is built from TRBV15 and TRBJ1-2, with D unclear. The CDR3 consists of 13 residues. Germline V lookup: CDR1 LNHNV, CDR2 YYDKDF (reference sequence). Trimming took off 0 bases at V and 4 bases at J, with 6 bases between the two ends.

V is TRBV10-3 and J is TRBJ2-2, with 12 bases aligning to TRBD1. In germline, CDR1 is ENHRY, CDR2 SYGVKD. With V trimmed by 4 bases and J by 1 base, 4 bases remained unmatched. CDR3 length equals 17 residues. The CDR3 is CAISGDRGHGNTGELFF. The CDR3 DNA reads as TGTGCCATCAGTGGGGACAGGGGGCATGGGAACACCGGGGAGCTGTTTTTT.

V is TRBV5-4 and J is TRBJ1-3; D is ambiguous. The CDR3 totals 16 residues. Looked up from germline, CDR1 is SGHNT and CDR2 is YYREEE (reference sequence). Trimming took off 5 bases at V and 0 bases at J, with 15 bases between the two ends. CDR3 bases: TGTGCCAGCAGTTACAGCGGACTGACCTCTGGAAACACCATATATTTT. This translates into CASSYSGLTSGNTIYF. Supplemented by reference TRBV5-4 and TRBJ1-3, the full variable domain reads ETGVTQSPTHLIKTRGQQVTLRCSSQSGHNTVSWYQQALGQGPQFIFQYYREEENGRGNFPPRFSGLQFPNYSSELNVNALELDDSALYLCASSYSGLTSGNTIYFGEGSWLTVV.

V is TRBV4-3 and J is TRBJ1-1, with 8 bases identical to TRBD1. Germline assignment: CDR1 LGHNA and CDR2 YSLEER. J was trimmed by 0 bases and V by 2 bases; bases with no gene match: 2. There are 15 residues in the CDR3. The CDR3 here is CASSQSRGLNTEAFF. The CDR3, as DNA: TGCGCCAGCAGCCAATCCAGGGGGCTGAACACTGAAGCTTTCTTT.

V gene TRBV3-1 (or the pseudogene TRBV3-2) combines with J gene TRBJ1-4, with D tentatively TRBD1 (6 bases). The germline CDR1 and CDR2 sequences are LGHDT and YNNKEL (reference sequence). This CDR3 has 14 residues. Trimming cost V 5 bases and J 4 bases, with 11 bases left between them. The CDR3 reads CASSTGTYNEKLFF. The CDR3 DNA follows: TGTGCCAGCAGCACCGGGACATATAATGAAAAACTGTTTTTT.

The gene calls are TRBV2 and TRBJ2-5, with TRBD1 matching 7 bases. The ends lost 8 bases at V and 3 bases at J; junction bases unmatched: 12. Germline V lookup: CDR1 SNHLY, CDR2 FYNNEI. CDR3 size: 15 residues. The CDR3 nucleotides are TGTGCCAGCCACAGGGGAACTAGGTACGAAGAGACCCAGTACTTC. This translates into CASHRGTRYEETQYF.